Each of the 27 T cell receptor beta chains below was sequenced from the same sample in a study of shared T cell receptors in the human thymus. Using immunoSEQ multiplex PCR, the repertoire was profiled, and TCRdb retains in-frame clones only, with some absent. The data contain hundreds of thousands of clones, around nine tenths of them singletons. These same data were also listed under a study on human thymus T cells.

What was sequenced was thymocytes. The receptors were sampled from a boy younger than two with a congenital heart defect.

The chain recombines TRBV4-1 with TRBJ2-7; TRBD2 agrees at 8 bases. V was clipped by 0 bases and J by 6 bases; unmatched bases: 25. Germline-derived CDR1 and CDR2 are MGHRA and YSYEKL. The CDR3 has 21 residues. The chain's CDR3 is CASSQDREPIRTRERGGEQYF. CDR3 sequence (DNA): TGCGCCAGCAGCCAAGACAGGGAACCCATCAGGACGCGGGAACGGGGGGGCGAGCAGTACTTC.

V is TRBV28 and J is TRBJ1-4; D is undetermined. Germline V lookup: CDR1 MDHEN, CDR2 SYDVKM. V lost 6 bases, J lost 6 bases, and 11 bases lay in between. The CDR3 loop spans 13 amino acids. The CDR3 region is CASRVEADEKLFF. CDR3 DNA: TGTGCCAGCAGGGTGGAGGCGGATGAAAAACTGTTTTTT.

CDR3 DNA sequence: TGTGCCAGCAGCTTGTTCGTGGGCGCGGGACTAGCGAACACCGGGGAGCTGTTTTTT. Encoded protein: CASSLFVGAGLANTGELFF. The genes are TRBV7-9 and TRBJ2-2; 8 bases agree with TRBD2. In germline, CDR1 is SEHNR, CDR2 FQNEAQ (reference sequence). V lost 3 bases, J lost 0 bases, and 12 bases stayed unmatched. The CDR3 contains 19 residues.

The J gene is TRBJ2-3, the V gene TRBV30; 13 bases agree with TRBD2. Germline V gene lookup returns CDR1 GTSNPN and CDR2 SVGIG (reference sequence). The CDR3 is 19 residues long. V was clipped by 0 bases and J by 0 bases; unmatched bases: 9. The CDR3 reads CAWSVETSGRLASTDTQYF. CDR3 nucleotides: TGTGCCTGGAGTGTGGAGACTAGCGGGAGGTTGGCTAGCACAGATACGCAGTATTTT. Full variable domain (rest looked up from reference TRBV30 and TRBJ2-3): SQTIHQWPATLVQPVGSPLSLECTVEGTSNPNLYWYRQAAGRGLQLLFYSVGIGQISSEVPQNLSASRPQDRQFILSSKKLLLSDSGFYLCAWSVETSGRLASTDTQYFGPGTRLTVL.

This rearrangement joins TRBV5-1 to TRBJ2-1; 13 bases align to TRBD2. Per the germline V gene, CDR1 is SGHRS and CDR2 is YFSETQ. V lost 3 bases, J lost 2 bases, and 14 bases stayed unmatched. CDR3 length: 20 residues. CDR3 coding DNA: TGCGCCAGCAGCTCCGGACTAGCGGGAGAATGGGTTTTGGCCTACAATGAGCAGTTCTTC. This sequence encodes CASSSGLAGEWVLAYNEQFF.

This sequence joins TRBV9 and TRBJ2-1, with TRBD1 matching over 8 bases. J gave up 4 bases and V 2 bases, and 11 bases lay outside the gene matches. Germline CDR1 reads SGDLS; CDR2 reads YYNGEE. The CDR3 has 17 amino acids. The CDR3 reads CASSVLRTGRLYNEQFF. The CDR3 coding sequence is TGTGCCAGCAGCGTTCTACGGACAGGGCGGTTATACAATGAGCAGTTCTTC.

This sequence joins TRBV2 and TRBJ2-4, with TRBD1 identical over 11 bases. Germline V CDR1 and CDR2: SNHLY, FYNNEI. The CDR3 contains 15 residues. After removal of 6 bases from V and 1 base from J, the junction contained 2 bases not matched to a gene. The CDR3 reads CASRGDRGAKNIQYF. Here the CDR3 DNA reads TGTGCCAGCAGAGGGGACAGGGGGGCCAAAAACATTCAGTACTTC.

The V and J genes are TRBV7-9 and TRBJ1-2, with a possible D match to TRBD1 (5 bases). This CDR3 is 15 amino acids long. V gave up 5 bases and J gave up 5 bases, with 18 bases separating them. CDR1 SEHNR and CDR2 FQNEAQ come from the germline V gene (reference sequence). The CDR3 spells CASSQQGGREYGYTF. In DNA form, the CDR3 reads TGTGCCAGCAGCCAGCAGGGTGGCAGGGAATATGGCTACACCTTC.

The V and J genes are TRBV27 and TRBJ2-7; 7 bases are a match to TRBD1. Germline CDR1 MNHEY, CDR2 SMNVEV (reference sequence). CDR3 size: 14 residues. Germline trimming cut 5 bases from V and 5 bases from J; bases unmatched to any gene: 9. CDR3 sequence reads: CASSPQTGSHEQYF. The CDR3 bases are TGTGCCAGCAGTCCCCAGACAGGGTCCCACGAGCAGTACTTC.

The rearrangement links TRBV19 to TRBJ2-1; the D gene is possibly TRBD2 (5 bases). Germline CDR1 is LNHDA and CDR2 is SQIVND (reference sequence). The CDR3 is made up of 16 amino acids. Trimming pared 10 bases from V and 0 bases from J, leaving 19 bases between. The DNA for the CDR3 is TGTGCCACCAAGGACTTTCCGCCCTTCTCCTACAATGAGCAGTTCTTC. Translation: CATKDFPPFSYNEQFF.

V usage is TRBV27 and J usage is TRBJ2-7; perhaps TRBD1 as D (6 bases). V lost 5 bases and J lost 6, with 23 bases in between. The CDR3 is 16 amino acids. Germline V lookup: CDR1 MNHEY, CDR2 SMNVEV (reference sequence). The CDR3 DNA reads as TGTGCCAGCAGTGCCCTTTCCCTCAGGGGCCGGCGCGAGCAGTACTTC. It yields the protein CASSALSLRGRREQYF.

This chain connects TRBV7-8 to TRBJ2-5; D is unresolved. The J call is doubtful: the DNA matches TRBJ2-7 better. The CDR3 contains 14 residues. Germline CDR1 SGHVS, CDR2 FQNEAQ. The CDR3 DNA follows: TGTGCCAGCAGCTTGACAACAAGCTCCTACGAGCAGTACTTC. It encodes CASSLTTSSYEQYF.

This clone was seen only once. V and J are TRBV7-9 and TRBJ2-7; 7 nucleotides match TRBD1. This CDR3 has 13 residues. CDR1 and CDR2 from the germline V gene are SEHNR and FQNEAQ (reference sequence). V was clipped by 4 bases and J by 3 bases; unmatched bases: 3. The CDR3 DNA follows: TGTGCCAGCAGCTCAGGGACAGACTACGAGCAGTACTTC. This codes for CASSSGTDYEQYF.

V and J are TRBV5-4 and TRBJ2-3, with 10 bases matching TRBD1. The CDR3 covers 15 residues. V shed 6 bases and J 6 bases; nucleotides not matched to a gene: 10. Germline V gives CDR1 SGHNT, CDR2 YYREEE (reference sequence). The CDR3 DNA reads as TGTGCCAGCACCTCGGGGGGACAGGGGTCGGATACGCAGTATTTT. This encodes CASTSGGQGSDTQYF. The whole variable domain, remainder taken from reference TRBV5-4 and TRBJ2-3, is ETGVTQSPTHLIKTRGQQVTLRCSSQSGHNTVSWYQQALGQGPQFIFQYYREEENGRGNFPPRFSGLQFPNYSSELNVNALELDDSALYLCASTSGGQGSDTQYFGPGTRLTVL.

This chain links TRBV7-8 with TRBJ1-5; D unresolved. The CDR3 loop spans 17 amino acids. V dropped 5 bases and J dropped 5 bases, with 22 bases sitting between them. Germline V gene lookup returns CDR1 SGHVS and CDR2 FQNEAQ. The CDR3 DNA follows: TGTGCCAGCAGCCCCTTTGGAAGACTATGGGGTTATCAGCCCCAGCATTTT. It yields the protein CASSPFGRLWGYQPQHF.

The CDR3, as DNA: TGTGCCAGTAGTCCCAAGCCTACAGGGAACTATGGCTACACCTTC. This translates into CASSPKPTGNYGYTF. The chain couples TRBV19 to TRBJ1-2; tentatively, D is TRBD1 (6 bases). The ends were cut back, 5 bases at V and 2 bases at J, with 15 bases in the middle. Germline lookup yields CDR1 LNHDA and CDR2 SQIVND (reference sequence). The CDR3 is 15 amino acids. Combining the CDR3 with reference TRBV19 and TRBJ1-2 gives the whole variable domain DGGITQSPKYLFRKEGQNVTLSCEQNLNHDAMYWYRQDPGQGLRLIYYSQIVNDFQKGDIAEGYSVSREKKESFPLTVTSAQKNPTAFYLCASSPKPTGNYGYTFGSGTRLTVV.

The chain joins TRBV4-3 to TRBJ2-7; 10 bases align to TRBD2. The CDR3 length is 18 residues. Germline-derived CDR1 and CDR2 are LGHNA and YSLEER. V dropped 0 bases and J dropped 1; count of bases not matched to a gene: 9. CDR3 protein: CASSQEVSGRASSYEQYF. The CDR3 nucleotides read TGCGCCAGCAGCCAAGAAGTGAGCGGGAGGGCCTCGTCCTACGAGCAGTACTTC.

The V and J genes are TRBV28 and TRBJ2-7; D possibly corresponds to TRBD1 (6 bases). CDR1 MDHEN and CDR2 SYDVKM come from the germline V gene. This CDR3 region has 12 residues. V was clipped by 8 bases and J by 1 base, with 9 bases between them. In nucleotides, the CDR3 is TGTGCCAGCTCTACAGGGTCCTACGAGCAGTACTTC. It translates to CASSTGSYEQYF.

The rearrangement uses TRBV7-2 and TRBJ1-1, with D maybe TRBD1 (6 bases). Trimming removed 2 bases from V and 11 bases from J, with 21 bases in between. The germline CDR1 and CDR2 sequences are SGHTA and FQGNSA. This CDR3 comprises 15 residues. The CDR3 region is CASSLPIYDRLLAFF. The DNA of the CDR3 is TGTGCCAGCAGCTTACCCATATACGACAGGTTGCTGGCTTTCTTT.

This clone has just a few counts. The CDR3 is CAITSAGPSSGNTIYF. The DNA of the CDR3 is TGTGCCATCACTTCCGCGGGACCGAGCTCTGGAAACACCATATATTTT. This rearrangement joins TRBV10-3 to TRBJ1-3; D perhaps matches TRBD1 (5 bases). Germline assignment: CDR1 ENHRY and CDR2 SYGVKD. The CDR3 has 16 amino acids. The V and J ends lost 7 bases and 0 bases respectively, with 16 bases between them.

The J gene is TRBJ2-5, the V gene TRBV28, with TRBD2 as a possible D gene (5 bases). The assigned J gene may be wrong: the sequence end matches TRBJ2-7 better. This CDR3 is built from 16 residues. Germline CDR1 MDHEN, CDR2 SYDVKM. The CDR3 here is CASSLGNRGPLYEQYF. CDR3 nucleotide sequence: TGTGCCAGCAGTTTGGGCAACCGGGGTCCCCTCTACGAGCAGTACTTC.

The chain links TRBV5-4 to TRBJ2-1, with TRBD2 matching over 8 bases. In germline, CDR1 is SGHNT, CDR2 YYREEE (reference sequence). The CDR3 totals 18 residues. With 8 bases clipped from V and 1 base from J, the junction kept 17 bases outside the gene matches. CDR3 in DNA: TGTGCCAGTGGGACGGGGGGGGCATGTTCCACTTCCTACAATGAGCAGTTCTTC. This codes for CASGTGGACSTSYNEQFF.

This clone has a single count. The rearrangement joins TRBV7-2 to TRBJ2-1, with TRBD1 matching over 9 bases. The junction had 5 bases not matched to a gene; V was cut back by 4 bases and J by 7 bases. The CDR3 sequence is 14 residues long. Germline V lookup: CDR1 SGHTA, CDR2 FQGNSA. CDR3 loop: CASSSRTGENEQFF. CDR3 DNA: TGTGCCAGCAGCTCCCGGACAGGGGAGAATGAGCAGTTCTTC.

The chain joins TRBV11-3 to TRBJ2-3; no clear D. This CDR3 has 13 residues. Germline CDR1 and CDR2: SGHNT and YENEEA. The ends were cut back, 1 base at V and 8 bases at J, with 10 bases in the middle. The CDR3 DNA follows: TGTGCCAGCAGCTTAGTAGTGCCTAGTACGCAGTATTTT. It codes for CASSLVVPSTQYF.

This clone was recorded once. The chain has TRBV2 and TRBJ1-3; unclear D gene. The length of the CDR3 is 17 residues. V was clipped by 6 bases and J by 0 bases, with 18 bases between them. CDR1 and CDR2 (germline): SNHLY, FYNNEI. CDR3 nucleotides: TGTGCCAGCAGGCCCCCCTCGTGGGAGACCTCTGGAAACACCATATATTTT. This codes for CASRPPSWETSGNTIYF.

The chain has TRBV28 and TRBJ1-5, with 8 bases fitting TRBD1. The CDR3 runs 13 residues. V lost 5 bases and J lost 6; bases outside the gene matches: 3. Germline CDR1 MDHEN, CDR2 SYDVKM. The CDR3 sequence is CASSTGGSQPQHF. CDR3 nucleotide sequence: TGTGCCAGCAGTACAGGGGGATCTCAGCCCCAGCATTTT.

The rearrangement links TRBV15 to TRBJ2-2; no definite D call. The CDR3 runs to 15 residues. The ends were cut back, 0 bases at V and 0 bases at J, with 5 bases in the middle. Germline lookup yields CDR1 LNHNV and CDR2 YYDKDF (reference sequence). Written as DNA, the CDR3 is TGTGCCACCAGCAGAGATACAGCGAACACCGGGGAGCTGTTTTTT. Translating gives CATSRDTANTGELFF.